This passage covers 19 T cell receptor beta chains from one sample sequenced in a study of cytomegalovirus exposure and HLA in healthy donors. In the PCR, 60 Vbeta and 13 Jbeta primers were used. Measured with immunoSEQ multiplex PCR; TCRdb has only the in-frame clones, and not every one. The table has 150,000 to 200,000 clones, approximately 77% seen once. The specimen sequenced was PBMCs. The receptors come from a male donor in good health and CMV-seropositive.

The rearrangement uses TRBV9 and TRBJ2-5, with 12 bases that match TRBD2. Trimming at V came to 3 bases and at J to 4 bases, leaving 7 bases not matched to a gene. CDR1 and CDR2 from the germline V gene are SGDLS and YYNGEE. The CDR3 consists of 16 residues. The CDR3 coding sequence is TGTGCCAGCAGCGGAGGACTAGCGGGGTCTAGAGAGACCCAGTACTTC. This gives the protein CASSGGLAGSRETQYF.

This chain joins TRBV27 and TRBJ1-2, with 8 bases aligning to TRBD1. Trimming took 6 bases from V and 6 from J; bases not matched to a gene: 6. This CDR3 region has 13 residues. Germline V gives CDR1 MNHEY, CDR2 SMNVEV (reference sequence). CDR3 residues: CASRRQGADGYTF. The CDR3, as DNA: TGTGCCAGCAGGCGCCAGGGGGCGGATGGCTACACCTTC.

The V gene is TRBV9, the J gene TRBJ1-6; tentative D call: TRBD1 (6 bases). The germline V gene encodes CDR1 SGDLS and CDR2 YYNGEE. This CDR3 has 14 residues. The V end was cut by 2 bases, the J end by 14 bases, with 17 bases between. The CDR3 is CASSVTITGPTLHF. CDR3 sequence (DNA): TGTGCCAGCAGCGTGACTATTACAGGGCCAACCCTCCACTTT.

The V call is TRBV5-1, the J call TRBJ2-1; 8 bases fit TRBD2. The V segment lost 4 bases and the J segment 1 base; nucleotides outside the gene matches: 7. The germline gives CDR1 SGHRS, CDR2 YFSETQ. This CDR3 spans 16 amino acids. The CDR3 sequence: CASSPREGRSYNEQFF. The CDR3 coding sequence is TGCGCCAGCAGCCCCCGGGAGGGCAGGTCCTACAATGAGCAGTTCTTC.

The chain is built from TRBV7-9 and TRBJ2-6; D is unresolved. V dropped 5 bases and J dropped 4 bases, with 15 bases sitting between them. Germline V gene lookup returns CDR1 SEHNR and CDR2 FQNEAQ (reference sequence). The CDR3 consists of 16 residues. CDR3 DNA sequence: TGTGCCAGCAGCCCTACTCTAGGATTAGGGGCCAACGTCCTGACTTTC. It translates to CASSPTLGLGANVLTF.

This chain joins TRBV10-3 and TRBJ2-7; 10 bases are shared with TRBD1. Germline assignment: CDR1 ENHRY and CDR2 SYGVKD. The J segment lost 5 bases and the V segment lost 4 bases, leaving 8 bases of the junction unmatched. The CDR3 extends over 15 amino acids. The CDR3 DNA is TGTGCCATCAGTGCCCGGGACAGGGGATTTGACGAGCAGTACTTC. This sequence encodes CAISARDRGFDEQYF.

CDR3: CASRAGGYNEQFF. The CDR3 bases are TGTGCCAGTAGAGCGGGGGGCTACAATGAGCAGTTCTTC. This sequence joins TRBV19 and TRBJ2-1; TRBD2 matches at 9 bases. V was clipped by 6 bases and J by 3 bases; unmatched bases: 0. Germline-derived CDR1 and CDR2 are LNHDA and SQIVND (reference sequence). The CDR3 spans 13 residues. The full variable domain, rest sourced from reference TRBV19 and TRBJ2-1, is DGGITQSPKYLFRKEGQNVTLSCEQNLNHDAMYWYRQDPGQGLRLIYYSQIVNDFQKGDIAEGYSVSREKKESFPLTVTSAQKNPTAFYLCASRAGGYNEQFFGPGTRLTVL.

V and J are TRBV6-1 and TRBJ1-2; D gene unclear. With 7 bases removed from V and 2 bases from J, the gap between germline ends came to 8 bases. Germline V gene data show CDR1 as MNHNS and CDR2 as SASEGT. The CDR3 length is 12 residues. Written as DNA, the CDR3 is TGTGCCAGCATGGTAGAAAACTATGGCTACACCTTC. It translates to CASMVENYGYTF.

This chain links TRBV6-5 with TRBJ1-6; unclear D gene. There are 15 residues in the CDR3. V shed 4 bases and J shed 7 bases, with 14 bases lying between them. From germline, CDR1 is MNHEY and CDR2 SVGAGI. In DNA, the CDR3 is TGTGCCAGCAGTTTAGAACGGGGTACGAATTCACCCCTCCACTTT. Protein sequence: CASSLERGTNSPLHF.

V usage is TRBV29-1 and J usage is TRBJ1-1; D is undetermined. V was trimmed by 8 bases and J by 8 bases, leaving 12 bases between them. This CDR3 comprises 10 residues. Germline loops: CDR1 SQVTM, CDR2 ANQGSEA. DNA of the CDR3: TGCAGCACCGAGCGAAGAGAAGCTTTCTTT. Translating it yields CSTERREAFF.

The rearrangement links TRBV2 to TRBJ2-7; perhaps TRBD1 as D (6 bases). The CDR3 is 12 residues long. CDR1 SNHLY and CDR2 FYNNEI come from the germline V gene. Trimming took off 10 bases at V and 5 bases at J, with 15 bases between the two ends. CDR3 protein: CAIGTTGNEQYF. CDR3 bases: TGTGCCATTGGGACAACAGGCAACGAGCAGTACTTC.

This clone was seen only a few times. The CDR3: CASSLAGSLRGKGNTIYF. The CDR3, as DNA: TGTGCCAGCAGCTTAGCAGGCTCGTTGAGGGGGAAAGGAAACACCATATATTTT. J is TRBJ1-3 and V is TRBV7-2; possible D gene TRBD1, 6 bases. The CDR3 runs 18 residues. Germline values: CDR1 SGHTA, CDR2 FQGNSA. Trimming pared 0 bases from V and 4 bases from J, leaving 19 bases between.

This rearrangement joins TRBV5-1 to TRBJ2-1; 11 bases agree with TRBD2. Germline CDR1 is SGHRS and CDR2 is YFSETQ. J was trimmed by 0 bases and V by 6 bases; bases with no gene match: 5. The CDR3 runs to 16 residues. CDR3 sequence: CASTSLAGGSYNEQFF. For the CDR3, the DNA is TGCGCCAGCACCTCCCTAGCGGGGGGCTCCTACAATGAGCAGTTCTTC.

This rearrangement joins TRBV2 to TRBJ2-6; no clear D gene. The CDR3 sequence is 14 residues long. V was trimmed by 1 base and J by 4 bases, leaving 5 bases between them. The V gene's germline CDR1 is SNHLY and CDR2 FYNNEI. The CDR3 coding sequence is TGTGCCAGCAGTGAAGTCTCCGGGGCCAACGTCCTGACTTTC. Its translation is CASSEVSGANVLTF.

In DNA, the CDR3 is TGTGCCAGCTCGTTACAGGGGGTCCATGGCTACACCTTC. This translates into CASSLQGVHGYTF. This sequence joins TRBV19 and TRBJ1-2, with 8 nucleotides matching TRBD1. Germline trimming cut 9 bases from V and 6 bases from J; bases unmatched to any gene: 9. Germline-derived CDR1 and CDR2 are LNHDA and SQIVND (reference sequence). This CDR3 is 13 amino acids long. The full variable domain, its missing parts supplied by reference TRBV19 and TRBJ1-2, is DGGITQSPKYLFRKEGQNVTLSCEQNLNHDAMYWYRQDPGQGLRLIYYSQIVNDFQKGDIAEGYSVSREKKESFPLTVTSAQKNPTAFYLCASSLQGVHGYTFGSGTRLTVV.

The table lists this clone with a count of one. The CDR3 DNA reads TGCGCCAGCAGCCAATCTGCCGGGTCGGAGACCCAGTACTTC. This translates into CASSQSAGSETQYF. The chain combines TRBV4-3 with TRBJ2-5; D is unresolved. Looked up from germline, CDR1 is LGHNA and CDR2 is YSLEER. Trimming stripped 2 bases from V and 5 bases from J, with 12 bases between. This CDR3 is built from 14 residues.

This clone was observed a few times. V is TRBV29-1 and J is TRBJ2-7; possible D gene TRBD1, 6 bases. Trimming took 4 bases from V and 6 from J, leaving 10 bases between them. Germline V gene data show CDR1 as SQVTM and CDR2 as ANQGSEA. The CDR3 extends over 11 amino acids. CDR3 residues: CSVGQGIEQYF. In nucleotides, the CDR3 is TGCAGCGTTGGGCAGGGGATCGAGCAGTACTTC.

The V call is TRBV4-2, the J call TRBJ2-3; 9 positions match TRBD2. V lost 0 bases and J lost 6; bases outside the gene matches: 7. Germline CDR1 and CDR2: LGHNA and YNFKEQ. The CDR3 has 16 residues. The CDR3 protein is CASSQDLRLADDTQYF. CDR3 nucleotides: TGTGCCAGCAGCCAAGATCTGAGACTAGCGGATGATACGCAGTATTTT.

This chain links TRBV5-4 with TRBJ2-7, with 9 bases matching TRBD1. Looked up from germline, CDR1 is SGHNT and CDR2 is YYREEE (reference sequence). Trimming cost V 3 bases and J 3 bases; bases outside gene matches: 4. This CDR3 contains 14 residues. The CDR3 protein is CASSSPGQGYEQYF. CDR3 DNA: TGTGCCAGCAGCTCCCCGGGACAGGGCTACGAGCAGTACTTC.